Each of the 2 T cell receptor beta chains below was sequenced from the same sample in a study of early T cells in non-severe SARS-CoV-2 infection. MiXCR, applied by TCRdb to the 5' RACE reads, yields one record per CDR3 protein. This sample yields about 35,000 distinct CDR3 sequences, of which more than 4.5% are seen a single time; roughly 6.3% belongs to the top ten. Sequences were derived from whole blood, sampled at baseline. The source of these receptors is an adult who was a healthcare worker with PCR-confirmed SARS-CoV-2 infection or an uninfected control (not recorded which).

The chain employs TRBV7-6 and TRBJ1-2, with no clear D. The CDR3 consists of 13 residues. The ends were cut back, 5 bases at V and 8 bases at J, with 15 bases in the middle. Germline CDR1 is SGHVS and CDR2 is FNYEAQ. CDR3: CASSRDAVGGYTF. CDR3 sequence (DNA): TGTGCCAGCAGCCGAGACGCGGTTGGAGGCTACACCTTC.

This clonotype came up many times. Here the CDR3 DNA reads TGCAGTGCTAGGGGCCCCCTGACTAGCGGGAGGGCCAGGGAGCAGTTCTTC. Translated: CSARGPLTSGRAREQFF. This chain links TRBV20-1 with TRBJ2-1; 14 bases line up with TRBD2. V was pared by 3 bases and J by 10 bases, with 14 bases of the junction left unmatched. Per the germline V gene, CDR1 is DFQATT and CDR2 is SNEGSKA (reference sequence). This CDR3 comprises 17 residues.